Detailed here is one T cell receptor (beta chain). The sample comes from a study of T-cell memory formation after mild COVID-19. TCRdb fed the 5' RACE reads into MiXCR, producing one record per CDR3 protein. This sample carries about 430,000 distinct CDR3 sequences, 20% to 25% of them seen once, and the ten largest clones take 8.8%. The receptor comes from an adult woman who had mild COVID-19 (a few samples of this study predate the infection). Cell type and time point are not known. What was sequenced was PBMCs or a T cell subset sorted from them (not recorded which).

CDR3 loop: CASSLWARGLAGGISSYEQYF. The CDR3 DNA reads as TGTGCCAGCAGTTTATGGGCCCGGGGACTAGCGGGGGGTATAAGCTCCTACGAGCAGTACTTC. The V gene is TRBV12-3 or TRBV12-4, the J gene TRBJ2-7, with TRBD2 matching 15 bases. The CDR3 sequence is 21 residues long. Losses at the gene ends were 2 bases for V and 0 bases for J; bases not matched to a gene: 14.